These 9 T cell receptor beta chains came from one sample sequenced in a study of shared clonotypes between healthy human individuals. Clones were sequenced by immunoSEQ multiplex PCR, and TCRdb holds only the in-frame ones, with some missing. Among 550,000 to 850,000 clones, just under 75% were seen once, and the ten largest hold approximately 2%. Sequencing was carried out using memory CD4+ T cells sorted from blood. The subset here: CD45RA-negative fraction. These receptors were obtained from a woman under 40 in good health.

This clone was counted between two and nine times. For the CDR3, the DNA is TGTGCCAGCAGCCAACGTAGCGGGAGTTGGACAGATACGCAGTATTTT. It translates to CASSQRSGSWTDTQYF. The rearrangement uses TRBV14 and TRBJ2-3; TRBD2 matches at 9 bases. The CDR3 sequence is 16 residues long. Germline CDR1 is SGHDN and CDR2 is FVKESK. V shed 2 bases and J 3 bases; nucleotides not matched to a gene: 6.

This clone was seen a few times. The rearrangement joins TRBV18 to TRBJ2-6; D unclear. The CDR3 loop spans 14 amino acids. V shed 3 bases and J shed 3 bases, with 6 bases lying between them. Germline values: CDR1 KGHSH, CDR2 LQKENI. The CDR3 loop reads CASSPQFGANVLTF. The CDR3 DNA reads as TGTGCCAGCTCACCTCAGTTTGGGGCCAACGTCCTGACTTTC.

This chain links TRBV2 with TRBJ2-5, with D perhaps TRBD1 (6 bases). The germline V gene encodes CDR1 SNHLY and CDR2 FYNNEI. The CDR3 consists of 14 residues. The V end was cut by 8 bases, the J end by 2 bases, with 15 bases between. The CDR3 loop is CASSQQGNQETQYF. In nucleotides, the CDR3 is TGTGCCAGCTCACAACAGGGAAATCAAGAGACCCAGTACTTC.

V gene TRBV6-1 combines with J gene TRBJ1-1; unclear D gene. The CDR3 extends over 13 amino acids. V was clipped by 3 bases and J by 0 bases, with 5 bases between them. Germline values: CDR1 MNHNS, CDR2 SASEGT. The CDR3 coding sequence is TGTGCCAGCAGTGACACCCTGAACACTGAAGCTTTCTTT. It yields the protein CASSDTLNTEAFF.

The V call is TRBV10-3, the J call TRBJ2-7; TRBD1 aligns across 8 bases. CDR3 length equals 14 residues. Germline CDR1 is ENHRY and CDR2 is SYGVKD. V was clipped by 5 bases and J by 5 bases; unmatched bases: 8. The CDR3 DNA follows: TGTGCCATCAGTAGTGCGACAGGGGTAAACGAGCAGTACTTC. Amino acid sequence: CAISSATGVNEQYF.

This clone came up a few times. The same CDR3 is also encoded by other DNA sequences in this sample. The rearrangement joins TRBV30 to TRBJ1-5, with unresolved D. Germline V CDR1 and CDR2: GTSNPN, SVGIG (reference sequence). The CDR3 extends over 13 amino acids. Trimming shortened V by 0 bases and J by 2 bases, and 5 bases separated the two germline ends. The CDR3 DNA follows: TGTGCCTGGAGTGTATCGGGCAATCAGCCCCAGCATTTT. Its translation is CAWSVSGNQPQHF.

V is TRBV10-1 and J is TRBJ2-7; no clear D. V lost 5 bases, J lost 6 bases, and 17 bases lay in between. Germline V CDR1 and CDR2: WNHNN, SYGVQD (reference sequence). The CDR3 consists of 14 residues. The CDR3 nucleotides read TGCGCCAGCAGTTCGGGCAGTGGGGTAAGCGAGCAGTACTTC. Translated, it gives CASSSGSGVSEQYF.

The J gene is TRBJ2-3, the V gene TRBV13; D gene uncertain. This CDR3 is built from 14 residues. The ends were cut back, 0 bases at V and 2 bases at J, with 6 bases in the middle. CDR1 is PRHDT, CDR2 FYEKMQ, per germline (reference sequence). CDR3 nucleotides: TGTGCCAGCAGCTTAGGGAAACCCACAGATACGCAGTATTTT. Translated: CASSLGKPTDTQYF.

The CDR3 here is CASSLDPGLGGYTF. CDR3 coding DNA: TGCGCCAGCAGCTTGGACCCGGGGCTGGGTGGCTACACCTTC. This chain links TRBV5-1 with TRBJ1-2; D may be TRBD1 (5 bases). The CDR3 has 14 residues. CDR1 SGHRS and CDR2 YFSETQ come from the germline V gene. V was trimmed by 0 bases and J by 7 bases, leaving 13 bases between them. The variable domain in full, completed from reference TRBV5-1 and TRBJ1-2, reads KAGVTQTPRYLIKTRGQQVTLSCSPISGHRSVSWYQQTPGQGLQFLFEYFSETQRNKGNFPGRFSGRQFSNSRSEMNVSTLELGDSALYLCASSLDPGLGGYTFGSGTRLTVV.